This T cell receptor beta chain stems from a study of T cell clonotyping in hematopoietic cell transplantation. Samples: about 28 days before transplant, then days 30, 100 and 180 after. The ends were cut back, 7 bases at V and 4 bases at J, with 11 bases in the middle. Germline CDR1 DFQATT, CDR2 SNEGSKA (reference sequence). This CDR3 has 11 residues. Profiled with immunoSEQ multiplex PCR; TCRdb holds only in-frame clones, not every one. The table shows roughly 4,600 clones, with 90% to 95% occurring only once. J is TRBJ2-7 and V is TRBV20-1; D call uncertain. The TCR originated in a male patient over 55 who had an allogeneic stem cell transplant from a related donor, so the T cells may come from the graft donor. Some clones in this sample may be carry-over from other donors' samples. The input for sequencing was PBMCs, taken 180 days after allogeneic stem cell transplant. CDR3 amino acids: CSGAAGYEQYF. CDR3 DNA: TGCAGTGGGGCGGCAGGTTACGAGCAGTACTTC.